The 31 T cell receptor beta chains listed next were all sequenced from one sample in a study of OX40 agonist ivuxolimab in advanced cancers. Assay: immunoSEQ multiplex PCR; the TCRdb copy retains only in-frame clones and omits some. The sample includes tens of thousands of clones, around 84% seen only once; the top ten take approximately 1.5%. The sample consisted of CD4+ or CD8+ T cells sorted from blood, taken in a trial of the OX40 agonist ivuxolimab. The receptors here all came from an adult with an advanced solid tumor such as melanoma, head and neck, liver or kidney cancer.

The gene calls are TRBV6-1 and TRBJ1-2, with D possibly matching TRBD1 (5 bases). The CDR3 runs to 14 residues. Germline assignment: CDR1 MNHNS and CDR2 SASEGT. The V end was cut by 4 bases, the J end by 7 bases, with 16 bases between. The CDR3 sequence is CASSALGRLSGYTF. CDR3 coding DNA: TGTGCCAGCAGTGCATTGGGACGGCTGTCTGGCTACACCTTC.

The rearrangement links TRBV5-1 to TRBJ1-2; 9 nucleotides line up with TRBD1. Germline assignment: CDR1 SGHRS and CDR2 YFSETQ. The J segment lost 0 bases and the V segment lost 4 bases, leaving 4 bases of the junction unmatched. This CDR3 has 15 residues. DNA of the CDR3: TGCGCCAGCAGCAGGGACAGGGAGACTAACTATGGCTACACCTTC. As protein: CASSRDRETNYGYTF.

CDR3 sequence reads: CASSLVAGGLVLFF. CDR3 in DNA: TGTGCCAGCAGCTTAGTGGCGGGGGGCCTCGTGCTGTTTTTT. The chain couples TRBV7-2 to TRBJ2-2, with 8 positions matching TRBD2. CDR1 is SGHTA, CDR2 FQGNSA, per germline. The CDR3 is 14 amino acids. The V gene end was trimmed by 1 base and the J gene end by 13 bases; junction bases not matched to a gene: 8.

The chain has TRBV5-1 and TRBJ2-3; TRBD1 agrees at 8 bases. CDR1 SGHRS and CDR2 YFSETQ come from the germline V gene. V was pared by 4 bases and J by 1 base, with 2 bases of the junction left unmatched. This CDR3 contains 14 residues. CDR3 amino acids: CASSLDRGTDTQYF. As DNA, the CDR3 is TGCGCCAGCAGCCTGGACAGGGGCACAGATACGCAGTATTTT.

V usage is TRBV5-1 and J usage is TRBJ2-1, with 15 positions matching TRBD2. The CDR3 sequence is 15 residues long. The germline V gene has CDR1 SGHRS and CDR2 YFSETQ. Trimming removed 8 bases from V and 9 bases from J; junction bases left unmatched: 9. The DNA of the CDR3 is TGCGCCAGTAGGGCCGGGACTAGCGGGGGGATTGAGCAGTTCTTC. Protein sequence: CASRAGTSGGIEQFF. The whole variable domain, filled in from reference TRBV5-1 and TRBJ2-1, reads KAGVTQTPRYLIKTRGQQVTLSCSPISGHRSVSWYQQTPGQGLQFLFEYFSETQRNKGNFPGRFSGRQFSNSRSEMNVSTLELGDSALYLCASRAGTSGGIEQFFGPGTRLTVL.

The chain uses TRBV7-7 and TRBJ2-1; D uncertain. V was clipped by 5 bases and J by 4 bases, with 15 bases between them. This CDR3 comprises 15 residues. CDR1 is SSHAT and CDR2 is FNYEAQ in the germline V gene (reference sequence). Here the CDR3 reads CASSPVSGSYNEQFF. DNA for the CDR3: TGTGCCAGCAGCCCTGTTTCAGGTTCTTACAATGAGCAGTTCTTC.

The V gene is TRBV9, the J gene TRBJ2-7; D may be TRBD2 (5 bases). Germline values: CDR1 SGDLS, CDR2 YYNGEE. V was shortened by 0 bases and J by 2 bases, with 12 bases between the two germline ends. This CDR3 spans 15 amino acids. Written as DNA, the CDR3 is TGTGCCAGCAGCGTAGCGGGGTTCGGCCCCTACGAGCAGTACTTC. Amino acids: CASSVAGFGPYEQYF.

V is TRBV30 and J is TRBJ1-1, with D uncertain. The germline gives CDR1 GTSNPN, CDR2 SVGIG (reference sequence). Between the trimmed V and J ends, which lost 3 bases and 0 bases, there was a span of 8 bases. This CDR3 region has 13 residues. The CDR3 sequence: CAWRRWVNTEAFF. DNA of the CDR3: TGTGCCTGGAGGCGGTGGGTGAACACTGAAGCTTTCTTT.

The chain joins TRBV29-1 to TRBJ1-1; no clear D. The germline gives CDR1 SQVTM, CDR2 ANQGSEA. CDR3 length equals 12 residues. V lost 7 bases to trimming and J lost 2 bases, with 11 bases between them. This CDR3 is CSGGYRNTEAFF. The CDR3 DNA reads TGCAGCGGTGGATATAGAAACACTGAAGCTTTCTTT.

This clone was counted a single time. This sequence joins TRBV6-1 and TRBJ2-7; 8 positions agree with TRBD1. V gave up 2 bases and J gave up 0 bases; unmatched junction bases: 6. Per the germline V gene, CDR1 is MNHNS and CDR2 is SASEGT. This CDR3 has 16 amino acids. As DNA, the CDR3 is TGTGCCAGCAGTGAACCGGGACAGGTCAACTCCTACGAGCAGTACTTC. Translating it yields CASSEPGQVNSYEQYF.

A single count supports this clone. DNA of the CDR3: TGTGCCAGCAGCTTCGAGCTGAGCACTGAAGCTTTCTTT. Translated: CASSFELSTEAFF. The rearrangement uses TRBV11-1 and TRBJ1-1; no clear D. V was pared by 3 bases and J by 4 bases, with 9 bases between. The CDR3 length is 13 residues. The V gene's germline CDR1 is SGHAT and CDR2 FQDESV (reference sequence).

The chain carries TRBV2 and TRBJ1-6; the D is unclear. V lost 3 bases and J lost 12, with 9 bases in between. The germline V gene has CDR1 SNHLY and CDR2 FYNNEI. CDR3 length: 12 residues. As DNA, the CDR3 is TGTGCCAGCAGTGAGCAGCAGAGACCCCTCCACTTT. Translated, it gives CASSEQQRPLHF.

This clone came up a few times. This chain links TRBV5-6 with TRBJ1-2; tentatively, D is TRBD1 (6 bases). The V gene's germline CDR1 is SGHDT and CDR2 YYEEEE. This CDR3 is built from 13 residues. V was pared by 4 bases and J by 6 bases, with 13 bases between. The CDR3 sequence is CASSLDRPHGYTF. CDR3 sequence (DNA): TGTGCCAGCAGCCTCGACAGGCCGCATGGCTACACCTTC.

This chain joins TRBV27 and TRBJ2-2; possibly TRBD2 for D (6 bases). Trimming shortened V by 2 bases and J by 0 bases, and 25 bases separated the two germline ends. CDR1 and CDR2 (germline): MNHEY, SMNVEV (reference sequence). The length of the CDR3 is 21 residues. CDR3 sequence: CASSLKGFLLAGRTNTGELFF. The CDR3 nucleotides are TGTGCCAGCAGTTTAAAGGGTTTTCTACTCGCGGGACGAACGAACACCGGGGAGCTGTTTTTT.

This chain joins TRBV5-6 and TRBJ1-6; D ambiguous. V was shortened by 6 bases and J by 10 bases, with 14 bases between the two germline ends. The CDR3 is 13 amino acids. In germline, CDR1 is SGHDT, CDR2 YYEEEE. The chain's CDR3 is CASNREWSSPLHF. CDR3 coding DNA: TGTGCCAGCAACCGGGAGTGGAGCTCACCCCTCCACTTT. The variable domain in full, completed from reference TRBV5-6 and TRBJ1-6, reads DAGVTQSPTHLIKTRGQQVTLRCSPKSGHDTVSWYQQALGQGPQFIFQYYEEEERQRGNFPDRFSGHQFPNYSSELNVNALLLGDSALYLCASNREWSSPLHFGNGTRLTVT.

This rearrangement joins TRBV5-1 to TRBJ1-1, with 7 bases matching TRBD1. The germline CDR1 and CDR2 sequences are SGHRS and YFSETQ. The trim removed 8 bases at V and 3 bases at J, leaving 7 bases unmatched. This CDR3 is built from 13 residues. Written as DNA, the CDR3 is TGCGCCAGTCACAGGGGTACGGACACTGAAGCTTTCTTT. Protein sequence: CASHRGTDTEAFF.

The chain couples TRBV19 to TRBJ2-7, with D possibly being TRBD1 (5 bases). The V gene's germline CDR1 is LNHDA and CDR2 SQIVND (reference sequence). This CDR3 comprises 14 residues. Trimming took off 3 bases at V and 0 bases at J, with 9 bases between the two ends. CDR3 sequence reads: CASSIQGSSYEQYF. The DNA for the CDR3 is TGTGCCAGTAGTATTCAGGGATCCTCCTACGAGCAGTACTTC.

The chain is built from TRBV10-3 and TRBJ1-1, with D unclear. The CDR3 is made up of 14 amino acids. V lost 10 bases and J lost 10, with 25 bases in between. CDR1 is ENHRY, CDR2 SYGVKD, per germline. CDR3 in amino acids: CATQLGVAHISAFF. The CDR3 DNA is TGTGCCACTCAATTAGGAGTTGCACACATTTCAGCTTTCTTT.

As DNA, the CDR3 is TGTGCCAGCACGCGTACGGCAGGGGCAGATACGCAGTATTTT. It codes for CASTRTAGADTQYF. V usage is TRBV14 and J usage is TRBJ2-3, with D possibly TRBD1 on 6 matching bases. The CDR3 has 14 residues. V was shortened by 7 bases and J by 4 bases, with 15 bases between the two germline ends. The V gene's germline CDR1 is SGHDN and CDR2 FVKESK.

The chain employs TRBV9 and TRBJ2-2, with 11 bases identical to TRBD2. Germline trimming cut 4 bases from V and 6 bases from J; bases unmatched to any gene: 14. CDR1 and CDR2 (germline): SGDLS, YYNGEE. The CDR3 loop spans 18 amino acids. The CDR3 spells CASSSKRASGGLPGELFF. The CDR3 DNA is TGTGCCAGCAGCTCCAAGAGGGCTAGCGGGGGGCTCCCCGGGGAGCTGTTTTTT.

The chain combines TRBV6-1 with TRBJ1-5; TRBD1 aligns across 7 bases. The CDR3 runs to 15 residues. V gave up 3 bases and J gave up 3 bases; unmatched junction bases: 5. CDR1 and CDR2 (germline): MNHNS, SASEGT. The CDR3 region is CASSDGGTVNQPQHF. Written as DNA, the CDR3 is TGTGCCAGCAGTGACGGGGGGACAGTCAATCAGCCCCAGCATTTT.

The chain combines TRBV5-1 with TRBJ2-7; TRBD1 aligns across 7 bases. The junction had 9 bases not matched to a gene; V was cut back by 3 bases and J by 3 bases. The CDR3 consists of 15 residues. Germline CDR1 and CDR2: SGHRS and YFSETQ. The CDR3 DNA is TGCGCCAGCAGCTCCGGCCCGACAGGGAACTACGAGCAGTACTTC. This codes for CASSSGPTGNYEQYF.

This rearrangement joins TRBV7-6 to TRBJ1-2, with D unresolved. Germline values: CDR1 SGHVS, CDR2 FNYEAQ. V lost 6 bases to trimming and J lost 8 bases, with 16 bases between them. The CDR3 is 13 residues long. The CDR3 is CASRFPGPYGYTF. CDR3 DNA: TGTGCCAGCAGATTCCCCGGGCCTTACGGCTACACCTTC.

This clone was seen only once. The rearrangement uses TRBV7-2 and TRBJ1-6, with D unclear. This CDR3 has 14 amino acids. The ends were cut back, 6 bases at V and 0 bases at J, with 6 bases in the middle. Germline V CDR1 and CDR2: SGHTA, FQGNSA. In DNA form, the CDR3 reads TGTGCCAGCAGTTTTAGCTCCTATAATTCACCCCTCCACTTT. Its translation is CASSFSSYNSPLHF.

The chain employs TRBV9 and TRBJ2-2, with 7 positions matching TRBD2. In germline, CDR1 is SGDLS, CDR2 YYNGEE. V trimming: 2 bases; J trimming: 4 bases; junction bases outside the gene matches: 5. The CDR3 length is 15 residues. The CDR3 region has the DNA TGTGCCAGCAGCGTGACGGGGGGAGTCACCGGGGAGCTGTTTTTT. As protein: CASSVTGGVTGELFF. Filled out from reference TRBV9 and TRBJ2-2, the complete variable domain reads DSGVTQTPKHLITATGQRVTLRCSPRSGDLSVYWYQQSLDQGLQFLIQYYNGEERAKGNILERFSAQQFPDLHSELNLSSLELGDSALYFCASSVTGGVTGELFFGEGSRLTVL.

The chain couples TRBV5-1 to TRBJ2-3, with a tentative D call TRBD2 (6 bases). CDR3 size: 14 residues. Germline V gene lookup returns CDR1 SGHRS and CDR2 YFSETQ. The V end lost 4 bases, the J end lost 5 bases, and 14 bases lay between the germline ends. The CDR3 is CASSNRREQDTQYF. CDR3 nucleotide sequence: TGCGCCAGCAGCAATAGGAGGGAGCAAGATACGCAGTATTTT.

The rearrangement uses TRBV6-5 and TRBJ2-3; no clear D. V was cut by 2 bases and J by 3 bases, with 9 bases left in between. The CDR3 spans 14 residues. Germline CDR1 is MNHEY and CDR2 is SVGAGI. The CDR3 DNA is TGTGCCAGCAGTTACGCGGCTATTACAGATACGCAGTATTTT. Protein sequence: CASSYAAITDTQYF.

Worth noting for this clone: One end of the junction does not line up with germline, which may come from a read error. The V and J genes are TRBV10-3 and TRBJ2-7; D gene uncertain. The CDR3 has 13 residues. The germline gives CDR1 ENHRY, CDR2 SYGVKD. The CDR3 loop is CAMSEAVTYEQYF. The CDR3 region has the DNA TGTGCCATGAGTGAGGCGGTTACCTACGAGCAGTACTTC.

The chain has TRBV7-9 and TRBJ2-2; 10 positions agree with TRBD2. The length of the CDR3 is 16 residues. After removal of 3 bases from V and 2 bases from J, the junction contained 3 bases not matched to a gene. Germline V gene lookup returns CDR1 SEHNR and CDR2 FQNEAQ (reference sequence). CDR3: CASSLGLATNTGELFF. In DNA form, the CDR3 reads TGTGCCAGCAGCTTGGGACTAGCGACAAACACCGGGGAGCTGTTTTTT.

The rearrangement uses TRBV30 and TRBJ1-3, with D maybe TRBD1 (5 bases). The CDR3 extends over 15 amino acids. V shed 3 bases and J shed 0 bases, with 12 bases lying between them. Germline V gene data show CDR1 as GTSNPN and CDR2 as SVGIG (reference sequence). The CDR3 here is CAWSGGVFSGNTIYF. Written as DNA, the CDR3 is TGTGCCTGGAGCGGGGGAGTTTTCTCTGGAAACACCATATATTTT.

V usage is TRBV7-9 and J usage is TRBJ2-1; D perhaps matches TRBD1 (5 bases). The length of the CDR3 is 11 residues. Germline V gene sequence: CDR1 SEHNR, CDR2 FQNEAQ (reference sequence). Between the trimmed V and J ends, which lost 3 bases and 15 bases, there was a span of 12 bases. The CDR3 coding sequence is TGTGCCAGCAGCTTTTTACAGGAAATGTTCTTC. Its protein product is CASSFLQEMFF. Full variable domain (remainder filled in from reference TRBV7-9 and TRBJ2-1): DTGVSQNPRHKITKRGQNVTFRCDPISEHNRLYWYRQTLGQGPEFLTYFQNEAQLEKSRLLSDRFSAERPKGSFSTLEIQRTEQGDSAMYLCASSFLQEMFFGPGTRLTVL.